This TCR beta chain was identified during a study of tumor and adjacent non-tumor tissue in lung cancer. Notes on this clonotype: A junction boundary mismatches the germline segment, possibly from a read error.

This sample's RNA came from whole unsorted tissue. This non-tumor lung sample came from over 3 cm beyond the tumor edge. Three rounds of nested PCR, following a modified ARM-PCR protocol, produced the TCRbeta library. Each CDR3 protein gets one entry after TCRdb re-called the multiplex PCR reads with MiXCR. The repertoire holds 70,000 to 90,000 distinct CDR3 sequences, with roughly 80% as singletons. The origin of this receptor is a man in his fifties or sixties with non-small cell lung cancer. Sample: distant non-tumor lung tissue.

The CDR3 DNA reads as TGCGCCGGCTGCCAAGATCTGGCGACTAGCGGGAGGACTAGCATAGATACGCAGTATTTT. Translated: CAGCQDLATSGRTSIDTQYF. The gene calls are TRBV4-3 and TRBJ2-3; 13 positions agree with TRBD2. CDR3 length equals 20 residues. The V gene's germline CDR1 is LGHNA and CDR2 YSLEER.